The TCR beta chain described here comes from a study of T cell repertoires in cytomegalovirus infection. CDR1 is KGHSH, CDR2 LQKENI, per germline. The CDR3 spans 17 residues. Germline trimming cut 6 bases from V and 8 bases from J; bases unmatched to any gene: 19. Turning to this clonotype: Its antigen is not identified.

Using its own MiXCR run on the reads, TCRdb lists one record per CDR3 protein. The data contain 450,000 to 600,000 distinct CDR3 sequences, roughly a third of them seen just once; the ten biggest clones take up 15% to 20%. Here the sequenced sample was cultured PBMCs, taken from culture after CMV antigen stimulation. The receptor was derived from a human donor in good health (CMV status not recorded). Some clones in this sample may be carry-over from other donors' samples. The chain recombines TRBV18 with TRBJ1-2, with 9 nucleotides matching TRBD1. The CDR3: CASSGLHRGLDWGGYTF. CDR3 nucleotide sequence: TGTGCCAGCTCCGGTCTACACAGGGGGCTTGATTGGGGAGGCTACACCTTC.